The rows below give T cell receptor beta chains drawn from one sample of a study of PD-1 blockade in classical Hodgkin lymphoma. The protocol was immunoSEQ multiplex PCR, while the TCRdb copy is restricted to in-frame clones and leaves out a portion. The table includes tens of thousands of clones, approximately 80% detected once. The source material was peripheral blood mononuclear cells (PBMCs), sampled before the second cycle of nivolumab. The receptors originated from a human donor with classical Hodgkin lymphoma. Each CDR3 is given without its conserved first and last residue. The order of the fields is clone size, V gene, CDR3 length, CDR3 protein. Only some rows state a clone size, as once, few, many or a class for expanded clones.

>NA|TRBV7-6|10
ASSLGTYEQY
>once|TRBV4-3|12
ASSQYGDYNEQF
>NA|TRBV10-3|14
AIGQGKGRGNEKLF
>NA|TRBV30|13
AWSVLSGGLDTQY
>NA|TRBV4-2|13
ASSQDLGDTGELF
>once|TRBV6-5|13
ASSYSSGMNTEAF
>few|TRBV9|13
ASSVEPGLNTEAF
>medium-sized|TRBV5-1|12
ASSPRVSRDGYT
>medium-sized|TRBV27|13
ASSFSGTYNSPLH
>NA|TRBV4-1|15
ASSLGLARGRGDIQY
>NA|TRBV4-3|13
ASSQGGTGADTQY
>NA|TRBV2|10
ASRSDGREQF
>NA|TRBV7-2|14
ASSLVGTGTRETQY
>NA|TRBV27|13
ASSQEVATNEKLF
>NA|TRBV5-4|12
ASSAGPYNSPLH
>NA|TRBV5-1|11
ASSLGLQGTQY
>medium-sized|TRBV7-9|12
ASSPMGRNTEAF
>NA|TRBV4-3|13
ASSQDPRAGNTIY
>NA|TRBV2|12
ASSSDPSLSPQH
>NA|TRBV12-5|11
ASGPGTEETQY
>once|TRBV5-1|13
ASSLESGTNTEAF
>NA|TRBV9|13
ASSEGLAGTDTQY
>NA|TRBV5-1|12
ASSWRTSADTQY
>once|TRBV27|12
ASSLAGGPGELF
>once|TRBV15|12
ATSKKRFTDTQY
>NA|TRBV12-5|14
ASGLVLTGWDQPQH
>once|TRBV30|12
AWSVAREAYGYT
>NA|TRBV10-3|11
AISEHGQDGYT
>NA|TRBV2|13
ASSGMRTGGQPQH
>NA|TRBV29-1|12
SVVSKSSYNEQF
>NA|TRBV7-9|13
ASSLVGQLTYEQY
>NA|TRBV7-2|12
ASSLLLETGGYT
>NA|TRBV5-5|12
ASSWAGANYGYT
>NA|TRBV6-5|12
ASSPSLAYNEQF
>NA|TRBV11-2|12
ASSLGGGSYEQY
>NA|TRBV7-2|16
ASSQGYGGGSSTDTQY
>NA|TRBV30|13
AWNKRLRSGNTIY
>NA|TRBV5-1|11
ASSADAYTEAF
>NA|TRBV10-3|12
AISSSGTKYGYT
>once|TRBV7-2|13
ASSVRTGTSAEQY
>NA|TRBV19|14
ASSRQGLRFGNEQF
>NA|TRBV12-5|12
ASGLTGANYGYT
>few|TRBV9|15
ASSVDPGSSSYNEQF
>NA|TRBV30|14
AWTRTGLSGANVLT
>NA|TRBV14|12
ASSPWGGGTEAF
>NA|TRBV5-6|13
ASSFDVGSGNTIY
>once|TRBV11-1|12
ASSLGGTPLEQY
>NA|TRBV7-9|12
ASSYGQARAIWS
>NA|TRBV19|12
ASSRDSSNYGYT
>NA|TRBV7-2|11
ASSLVGALGYT
>NA|TRBV7-2|12
ASSTKGQASKAF
>NA|TRBV7-2|12
ASSLGTGSYEQY
>NA|TRBV28|13
ASSLRGGDNYGYT
>NA|TRBV10-3|15
ATRDRIVAGGHNEQF
>NA|TRBV9|12
ASSVEVRGETQY
>NA|TRBV11-2|15
ASSFPTPLAGANVLT
>NA|TRBV7-9|12
ASSPLGFNHEQY